This passage covers 29 T cell receptor beta chains from one sample sequenced in a study of T cells after yellow fever vaccination. MiXCR was run by TCRdb on the 5' RACE reads, yielding one entry per CDR3 protein. The data hold some 220,000 distinct CDR3 sequences, with approximately 3% observed a single time. The specimen was CD4+ T cells sorted from PBMCs, collected 10 days after the yellow fever booster vaccination. Source of these receptors: a man younger than 35 who received the YFV17D yellow fever vaccine.

The sample holds many counts of this clonotype. The chain combines TRBV15 with TRBJ1-1; D is perhaps TRBD1 (6 bases). Trimming took 0 bases from V and 11 from J, leaving 13 bases between them. The CDR3 totals 13 residues. Germline CDR1 reads LNHNV; CDR2 reads YYDKDF (reference sequence). The CDR3 sequence is CATSRDQGQRAFF. The CDR3 nucleotides are TGTGCCACCAGCAGAGACCAGGGGCAACGGGCTTTCTTT.

Ten or more counts support this clonotype. This chain links TRBV14 with TRBJ1-2; D unresolved. The germline gives CDR1 SGHDN, CDR2 FVKESK. The V and J ends lost 3 bases and 0 bases respectively, with 5 bases between them. This CDR3 comprises 13 residues. The CDR3 is CASSQGANYGYTF. The DNA for the CDR3 is TGTGCCAGCAGCCAGGGAGCTAACTATGGCTACACCTTC. Together with reference TRBV14 and TRBJ1-2, the CDR3 gives the full variable domain: EAGVTQFPSHSVIEKGQTVTLRCDPISGHDNLYWYRRVMGKEIKFLLHFVKESKQDESGMPNNRFLAERTGGTYSTLKVQPAELEDSGVYFCASSQGANYGYTFGSGTRLTVV.

This clonotype was found a few times. This rearrangement joins TRBV12-3 or TRBV12-4 to TRBJ1-1; 7 nucleotides align to TRBD1. The CDR3 length is 14 residues. J lost 0 bases, V lost 6 bases, and 4 bases had no gene match. CDR3 in amino acids: CASSRDSMNTEAFF. CDR3 DNA sequence: TGTGCCAGCAGCCGGGACAGCATGAACACTGAAGCTTTCTTT.

The chain links TRBV4-3 to TRBJ1-2; D unclear. This CDR3 has 14 amino acids. V was pared by 0 bases and J by 4 bases, with 9 bases between. Germline V lookup: CDR1 LGHNA, CDR2 YSLEER. The CDR3 loop reads CASSQEVNSYGYTF. For the CDR3, the DNA is TGCGCCAGCAGCCAAGAAGTGAACAGCTATGGCTACACCTTC.

At least ten counts were recorded for this clonotype. The rearrangement links TRBV5-1 to TRBJ2-5; the D gene is possibly TRBD1 (6 bases). The V and J ends lost 0 bases and 5 bases respectively, with 14 bases between them. The CDR3 runs to 15 residues. The germline CDR1 and CDR2 sequences are SGHRS and YFSETQ. The CDR3 bases are TGCGCCAGCAGCTTGGAAGGGGGTCGTGGGGAGACCCAGTACTTC. Its translation is CASSLEGGRGETQYF.

For this clonotype: The junction departs from germline at one end; a sequencing error may be responsible. The chain couples TRBV29-1 to TRBJ2-5, with D possibly called TRBD1 or TRBD2 (5 bases each). Germline V gene sequence: CDR1 SQVTM, CDR2 ANQGSEA. There are 12 residues in the CDR3. This CDR3 is CSVVTDLGTQYF. For the CDR3, the DNA is TGCAGCGTTGTGACAGATTTGGGGACCCAATACTTC. Full variable domain (remainder filled in from reference TRBV29-1 and TRBJ2-5): SAVISQKPSRDICQRGTSLTIQCQVDSQVTMMFWYRQQPGQSLTLIATANQGSEATYESGFVIDKFPISRPNLTFSTLTVSNMSPEDSSIYLCSVVTDLGTQYFGPGTRLLVL.

The CDR3 is CASIQDRGLSGYTF. The CDR3 DNA reads TGTGCCAGCATTCAGGACAGGGGGCTATCTGGCTACACCTTC. V and J are TRBV12-3 or TRBV12-4 and TRBJ1-2, with TRBD1 matching over 11 bases. The CDR3 spans 14 residues. Trimming removed 7 bases from V and 7 bases from J; junction bases left unmatched: 8.

This clonotype was recorded a few times. V usage is TRBV19 and J usage is TRBJ1-5; weak D call: TRBD1 (6 bases). Germline-derived CDR1 and CDR2 are LNHDA and SQIVND (reference sequence). Trimming removed 3 bases at V and 6 bases at J, with 24 bases between. The CDR3 is 18 residues long. CDR3 coding DNA: TGTGCCAGTAGTATTTGGAGTGTCGGCAGGGGAATCCCTCAGCCCCAGCATTTT. Residues: CASSIWSVGRGIPQPQHF.

This clonotype was observed a handful of times. The chain employs TRBV5-1 and TRBJ2-5; TRBD2 agrees at 12 bases. This CDR3 region has 19 residues. Trimming cost V 2 bases and J 5 bases; bases outside gene matches: 16. Germline V CDR1 and CDR2: SGHRS, YFSETQ. The CDR3 DNA reads TGCGCCAGCAGCTTAAGGTTACGGCTAGCGGGGGGGTACTGGGAGACCCAGTACTTC. Its translation: CASSLRLRLAGGYWETQYF.

The CDR3 sequence: CASSTGGYEQYF. CDR3 in DNA: TGTGCCAGTAGTACAGGGGGATACGAGCAGTACTTC. V gene TRBV19 combines with J gene TRBJ2-7; TRBD1 agrees at 7 bases. The length of the CDR3 is 12 residues. Losses at the gene ends were 4 bases for V and 4 bases for J; bases not matched to a gene: 1. Looked up from germline, CDR1 is LNHDA and CDR2 is SQIVND (reference sequence).

This clonotype has just a few counts. The CDR3 DNA reads TGTGCCAGCAGCCCTTACCTCGGGGAAAGCGAAAAACTGTTTTTT. Protein: CASSPYLGESEKLFF. The chain joins TRBV16 to TRBJ1-4; D unclear. The CDR3 has 15 amino acids. Trimming took 4 bases from V and 8 from J, leaving 17 bases between them. Germline V gene lookup returns CDR1 KGHSY and CDR2 FQNENV.

This clonotype was counted a few times. The rearrangement uses TRBV7-2 and TRBJ1-6; possibly TRBD1 for D (5 bases). CDR3 size: 17 residues. Germline values: CDR1 SGHTA, CDR2 FQGNSA. The V and J ends lost 1 base and 7 bases respectively, with 17 bases between them. The CDR3 here is CASSLEGGTIRNSPLHF. CDR3 nucleotides: TGTGCCAGCAGCTTAGAGGGAGGGACTATACGCAATTCACCCCTCCACTTT.

At least ten counts were recorded for this clonotype. The chain recombines TRBV14 with TRBJ2-1; 8 positions agree with TRBD2. Germline V gives CDR1 SGHDN, CDR2 FVKESK. Unmatched junction bases numbered 5, after V lost 0 bases and J lost 4 bases. CDR3 size: 16 residues. The CDR3 DNA sequence: TGTGCCAGCAGCCAAGATCGGTTAGCGGGGTACAATGAGCAGTTCTTC. Translated: CASSQDRLAGYNEQFF.

This CDR3 reads CASSFSGGVDTQYF. As DNA, the CDR3 is TGCGCCAGCAGCTTTAGCGGGGGGGTGGATACGCAGTATTTT. V and J are TRBV5-1 and TRBJ2-3; 11 positions agree with TRBD2. Germline V gene lookup returns CDR1 SGHRS and CDR2 YFSETQ. This CDR3 has 14 residues. Germline trimming cut 2 bases from V and 6 bases from J; bases unmatched to any gene: 2.

This clonotype was found a few times. CDR3 residues: CASLLDGNQPQHF. CDR3 DNA: TGTGCCAGCCTCCTCGACGGCAATCAGCCCCAGCATTTT. This rearrangement joins TRBV6-1 to TRBJ1-5; D not certain. The ends were cut back, 8 bases at V and 2 bases at J, with 10 bases in the middle. The CDR3 has 13 residues. Germline lookup yields CDR1 MNHNS and CDR2 SASEGT.

In its sample, this clonotype was seen many times. This chain uses TRBV5-6 with TRBJ2-3; 7 nucleotides agree with TRBD2. The V and J ends lost 3 bases and 0 bases, in that order; junction bases with no gene match: 1. Germline CDR1 is SGHDT and CDR2 is YYEEEE. This CDR3 is built from 14 residues. The CDR3 loop is CASSWGGSTDTQYF. CDR3 DNA: TGTGCCAGCAGCTGGGGGGGAAGCACAGATACGCAGTATTTT. The full variable domain, its missing parts supplied by reference TRBV5-6 and TRBJ2-3, is DAGVTQSPTHLIKTRGQQVTLRCSPKSGHDTVSWYQQALGQGPQFIFQYYEEEERQRGNFPDRFSGHQFPNYSSELNVNALLLGDSALYLCASSWGGSTDTQYFGPGTRLTVL.

This clonotype has more than one count but fewer than ten. The rearrangement joins TRBV5-6 to TRBJ1-2; D gene ambiguous. Trimming removed 4 bases from V and 4 bases from J, with 17 bases in between. The germline CDR1 and CDR2 sequences are SGHDT and YYEEEE. The CDR3 length is 15 residues. CDR3 amino acids: CASSQTARKFYGYTF. The CDR3 nucleotides read TGTGCCAGCAGCCAAACGGCCAGGAAGTTCTATGGCTACACCTTC. The full variable domain, with the rest looked up from reference TRBV5-6 and TRBJ1-2, is DAGVTQSPTHLIKTRGQQVTLRCSPKSGHDTVSWYQQALGQGPQFIFQYYEEEERQRGNFPDRFSGHQFPNYSSELNVNALLLGDSALYLCASSQTARKFYGYTFGSGTRLTVV.

Many counts were recorded for this clonotype. As DNA, the CDR3 is TGCGCCAGCAGCTTATTAGATAGCTCCTACAATGAGCAGTTCTTC. This gives the protein CASSLLDSSYNEQFF. This chain links TRBV5-1 with TRBJ2-1; D not certain. The CDR3 has 15 residues. CDR1 and CDR2 from the germline V gene are SGHRS and YFSETQ. V shed 2 bases and J shed 0 bases, with 9 bases lying between them.

This clonotype was detected a few times. The chain combines TRBV9 with TRBJ1-2; D remains unclear. The CDR3 has 13 amino acids. V lost 6 bases, J lost 7 bases, and 16 bases lay in between. Germline loops: CDR1 SGDLS, CDR2 YYNGEE. CDR3 loop: CASTQREWGGYTF. For the CDR3, the DNA is TGTGCCAGCACCCAGAGGGAATGGGGTGGCTACACCTTC.

This clonotype has ten or more counts. The J gene is TRBJ2-5, the V gene TRBV20-1; 8 positions match TRBD1. The J segment lost 5 bases and the V segment lost 6 bases, leaving 8 bases of the junction unmatched. Germline V gene lookup returns CDR1 DFQATT and CDR2 SNEGSKA (reference sequence). CDR3 size: 13 residues. CDR3 nucleotides: TGCAGTGCCCCGGACAGGGTCCAGGAGACCCAGTACTTC. Its translation: CSAPDRVQETQYF.

This clonotype was observed a few times. The chain has TRBV3-1 and TRBJ2-5; D perhaps matches TRBD2 (6 bases). This CDR3 has 15 amino acids. Trimming removed 3 bases from V and 4 bases from J, with 15 bases in between. Germline CDR1 LGHDT, CDR2 YNNKEL (reference sequence). As DNA, the CDR3 is TGTGCCAGCAGCCATCTAGCAGGAGGGCGAGAGACCCAGTACTTC. It encodes CASSHLAGGRETQYF.

The table lists this clonotype with a count of one. V gene TRBV6-2 or TRBV6-3 combines with J gene TRBJ2-7; the match to TRBD2 covers 14 bases. This CDR3 is 20 amino acids long. CDR1 MNHEY and CDR2 SVGEGT come from the germline V gene. The CDR3 loop reads CASSPGAGTSGGAFSYEQFV. The CDR3 nucleotides read TGTGCCAGCAGTCCGGGGGCCGGGACTAGCGGGGGTGCCTTCTCCTACGAGCAGTTCGTC.

This clonotype was counted many times. The chain has TRBV28 and TRBJ2-3, with 9 bases identical to TRBD2. The V gene's germline CDR1 is MDHEN and CDR2 SYDVKM. V gave up 4 bases and J gave up 5 bases; unmatched junction bases: 7. This CDR3 is 15 amino acids long. The CDR3 spells CASSSAGGQGDTQYF. In nucleotides, the CDR3 is TGTGCCAGCAGTTCGGCGGGGGGGCAGGGAGATACGCAGTATTTT.

The CDR3 coding sequence is TGTGCCAGCAGCTCTGGCTCACAGCCCCAGCATTTT. The encoded protein is CASSSGSQPQHF. This chain connects TRBV11-2 to TRBJ1-5; D uncertain. CDR1 is SGHAT and CDR2 is FQNNGV in the germline V gene. This CDR3 is 12 amino acids long. Trimming removed 4 bases at V and 7 bases at J, with 8 bases between. The full variable domain, its missing parts supplied by reference TRBV11-2 and TRBJ1-5, is EAGVAQSPRYKIIEKRQSVAFWCNPISGHATLYWYQQILGQGPKLLIQFQNNGVVDDSQLPKDRFSAERLKGVDSTLKIQPAKLEDSAVYLCASSSGSQPQHFGDGTRLSIL.

There are many counts of this clonotype. This chain links TRBV6-6 with TRBJ2-1; 8 bases fit TRBD2. Germline V lookup: CDR1 MNHNY, CDR2 SVGAGI (reference sequence). The V segment lost 5 bases and the J segment 1 base; nucleotides outside the gene matches: 7. The length of the CDR3 is 16 residues. CDR3 nucleotide sequence: TGTGCCAGCAGTAGCCCGGGACTAGTATCCTACAATGAGCAGTTCTTC. It yields the protein CASSSPGLVSYNEQFF.

This clonotype was seen many times. This chain connects TRBV14 to TRBJ2-7, with D perhaps matching TRBD1 (7 bases). The germline V gene encodes CDR1 SGHDN and CDR2 FVKESK. V shed 5 bases and J shed 4 bases, with 18 bases lying between them. There are 15 residues in the CDR3. CDR3 bases: TGTGCCAGCAGCAAACTTCCAGGGGGAGGTTACGAGCAGTACTTC. The encoded protein is CASSKLPGGGYEQYF.

This clonotype showed up many times. This sequence joins TRBV7-9 and TRBJ1-1; D call uncertain. The germline V gene encodes CDR1 SEHNR and CDR2 FQNEAQ (reference sequence). The CDR3 has 11 amino acids. The germline V and J ends were trimmed by 7 bases and 11 bases, with 14 bases remaining between them. This CDR3 reads CASTMGGRAFF. CDR3 coding DNA: TGTGCCAGCACCATGGGAGGGAGGGCTTTCTTT. The full variable domain, with the rest looked up from reference TRBV7-9 and TRBJ1-1, is DTGVSQNPRHKITKRGQNVTFRCDPISEHNRLYWYRQTLGQGPEFLTYFQNEAQLEKSRLLSDRFSAERPKGSFSTLEIQRTEQGDSAMYLCASTMGGRAFFGQGTRLTVV.

The V call is TRBV18, the J call TRBJ1-2; D unresolved. V shed 3 bases and J shed 4 bases, with 15 bases lying between them. The germline V gene encodes CDR1 KGHSH and CDR2 LQKENI. The length of the CDR3 is 15 residues. The CDR3 DNA sequence: TGTGCCAGCTCACCGACCGAGGAGTCCTCCTATGGCTACACCTTC. Translation: CASSPTEESSYGYTF.

In this sample, this clonotype turned up many times. The rearrangement uses TRBV5-4 and TRBJ2-3, with D unresolved. The V end lost 3 bases, the J end lost 5 bases, and 10 bases lay between the germline ends. Germline assignment: CDR1 SGHNT and CDR2 YYREEE (reference sequence). This CDR3 has 13 amino acids. The DNA for the CDR3 is TGTGCCAGCAGCTCCAGCCGGATAGATACGCAGTATTTT. Its protein product is CASSSSRIDTQYF.